The clone carrying this T cell receptor beta chain occurred a few times. The target antigen is unknown. The sample is drawn from a study of blood T cells in healthy people across ages. Turning to the study itself: Per every two T cells, about one barcoded beta molecule was captured by template switching. Regarding the study as a whole: The study found more naive CD4+ cells and higher diversity in long-lived than aged donors. Naive T cell percentage showed a strong correlation with the diversity of TCR beta.

The use of a sample-barcoded 5' primer and a J-beta primer mix characterized a second PCR of roughly 6 to 11 cycles. One entry per CDR3 protein, called by TCRdb with MiXCR from the 5' RACE reads. Here the sample spans 800,000 to 950,000 distinct CDR3 sequences, around 36% being singletons. V lost 1 base and J lost 5, with 11 bases in between. The germline V gene has CDR1 SGHVS and CDR2 FQNEAQ. This CDR3 region has 14 residues. The sequence came from a man aged 18 to 29 in good health. This sequence joins TRBV7-8 and TRBJ1-2; tentative D call: TRBD1 (5 bases). The sample consisted of blood. The CDR3: CASSLVWGSYGYTF. CDR3 DNA sequence: TGTGCCAGCAGCTTAGTATGGGGGAGTTATGGCTACACCTTC.